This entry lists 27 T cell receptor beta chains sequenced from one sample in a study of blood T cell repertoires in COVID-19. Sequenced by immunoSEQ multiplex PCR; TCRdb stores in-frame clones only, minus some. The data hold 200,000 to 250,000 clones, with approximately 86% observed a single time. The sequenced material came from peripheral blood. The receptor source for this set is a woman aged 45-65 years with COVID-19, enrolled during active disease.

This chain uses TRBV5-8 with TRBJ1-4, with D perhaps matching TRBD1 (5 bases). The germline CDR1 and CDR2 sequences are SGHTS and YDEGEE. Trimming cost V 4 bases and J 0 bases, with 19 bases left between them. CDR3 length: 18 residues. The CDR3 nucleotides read TGTGCCAGCAGCCCCGGGTTGGCAGGGAAGACAACTAATGAAAAACTGTTTTTT. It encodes CASSPGLAGKTTNEKLFF.

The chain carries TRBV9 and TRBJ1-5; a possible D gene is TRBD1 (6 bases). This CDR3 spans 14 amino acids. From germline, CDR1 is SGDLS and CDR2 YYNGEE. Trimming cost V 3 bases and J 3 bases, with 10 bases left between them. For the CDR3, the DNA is TGTGCCAGCAGCGCGGGACATTTCAATCAGCCCCAGCATTTT. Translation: CASSAGHFNQPQHF.

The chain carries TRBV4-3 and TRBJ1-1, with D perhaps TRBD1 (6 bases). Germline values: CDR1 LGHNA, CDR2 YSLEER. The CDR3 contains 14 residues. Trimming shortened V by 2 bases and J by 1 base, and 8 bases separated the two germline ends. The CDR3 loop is CASSQTTGNTEAFF. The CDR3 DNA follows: TGCGCCAGCAGCCAAACGACAGGGAACACTGAAGCTTTCTTT.

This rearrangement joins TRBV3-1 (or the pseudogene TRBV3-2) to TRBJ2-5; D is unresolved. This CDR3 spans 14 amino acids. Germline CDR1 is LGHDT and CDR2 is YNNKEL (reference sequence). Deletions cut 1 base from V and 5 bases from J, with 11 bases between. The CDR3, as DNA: TGTGCCAGCAGCCAAGCCTCTAGTTCGGAGACCCAGTACTTC. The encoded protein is CASSQASSSETQYF.

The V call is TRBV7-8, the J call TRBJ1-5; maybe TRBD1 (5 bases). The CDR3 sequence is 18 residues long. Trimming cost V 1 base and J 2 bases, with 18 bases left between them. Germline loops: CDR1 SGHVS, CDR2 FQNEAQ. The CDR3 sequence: CASSLVGTGMIRNQPQHF. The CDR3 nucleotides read TGTGCCAGCAGCTTAGTTGGAACAGGCATGATACGCAATCAGCCCCAGCATTTT. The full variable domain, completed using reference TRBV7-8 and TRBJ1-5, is GAGVSQSPRYKVAKRGQDVALRCDPISGHVSLFWYQQALGQGPEFLTYFQNEAQLDKSGLPSDRFFAERPEGSVSTLKIQRTQQEDSAVYLCASSLVGTGMIRNQPQHFGDGTRLSIL.

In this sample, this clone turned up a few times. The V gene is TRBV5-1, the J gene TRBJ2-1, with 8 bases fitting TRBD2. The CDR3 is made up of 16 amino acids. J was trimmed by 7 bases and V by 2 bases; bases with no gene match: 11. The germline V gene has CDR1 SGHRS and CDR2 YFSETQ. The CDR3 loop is CASSLSGTRLPNEQFF. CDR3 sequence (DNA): TGCGCCAGCAGCTTATCCGGGACTAGGCTTCCGAATGAGCAGTTCTTC.

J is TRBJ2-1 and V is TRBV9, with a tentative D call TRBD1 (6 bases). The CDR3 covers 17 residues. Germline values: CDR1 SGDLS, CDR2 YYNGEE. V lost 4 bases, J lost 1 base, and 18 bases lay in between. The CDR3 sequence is CASSFRTAAVSYNEQFF. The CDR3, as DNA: TGTGCCAGCAGCTTTCGGACAGCCGCGGTTTCCTACAATGAGCAGTTCTTC.

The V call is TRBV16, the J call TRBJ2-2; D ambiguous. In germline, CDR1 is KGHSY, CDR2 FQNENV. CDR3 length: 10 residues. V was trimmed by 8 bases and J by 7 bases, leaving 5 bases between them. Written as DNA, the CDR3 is TGTGCCAGCGGCAACGGGGAGCTGTTTTTT. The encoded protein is CASGNGELFF.

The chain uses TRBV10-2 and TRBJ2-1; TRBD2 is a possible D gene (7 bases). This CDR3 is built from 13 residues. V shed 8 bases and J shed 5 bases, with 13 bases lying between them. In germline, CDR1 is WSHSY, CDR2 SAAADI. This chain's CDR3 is CASGGARNNEQFF. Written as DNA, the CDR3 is TGCGCCAGCGGGGGGGCCAGAAACAATGAGCAGTTCTTC.

The CDR3 sequence is CASSLGGRLGALNGYTF. For the CDR3, the DNA is TGCGCCAGCAGCTTGGGAGGGAGATTGGGGGCGCTAAATGGCTACACCTTC. This chain links TRBV5-1 with TRBJ1-2; tentative D call: TRBD1 (6 bases). The V gene lost 0 bases and the J gene lost 6 bases, with 21 bases spanning the gap. The CDR3 totals 17 residues. CDR1 is SGHRS and CDR2 is YFSETQ in the germline V gene.

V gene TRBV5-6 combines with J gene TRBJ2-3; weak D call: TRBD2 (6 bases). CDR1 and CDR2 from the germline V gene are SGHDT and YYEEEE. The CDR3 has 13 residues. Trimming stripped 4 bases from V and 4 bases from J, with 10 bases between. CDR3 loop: CASSLTGADTQYF. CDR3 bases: TGTGCCAGCAGCCTTACGGGAGCAGATACGCAGTATTTT.

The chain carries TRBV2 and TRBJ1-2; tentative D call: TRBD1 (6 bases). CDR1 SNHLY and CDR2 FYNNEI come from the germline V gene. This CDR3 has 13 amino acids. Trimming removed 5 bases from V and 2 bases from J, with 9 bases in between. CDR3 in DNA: TGTGCCAGCAGTAGGGACAAAAACTATGGCTACACCTTC. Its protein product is CASSRDKNYGYTF.

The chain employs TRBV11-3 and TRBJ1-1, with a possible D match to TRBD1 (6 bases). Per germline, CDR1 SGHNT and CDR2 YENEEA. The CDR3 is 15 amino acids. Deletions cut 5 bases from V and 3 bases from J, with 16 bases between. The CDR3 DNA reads TGTGCCAGCAGCAACAGGGTAATTGATGACACTGAAGCTTTCTTT. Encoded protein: CASSNRVIDDTEAFF.

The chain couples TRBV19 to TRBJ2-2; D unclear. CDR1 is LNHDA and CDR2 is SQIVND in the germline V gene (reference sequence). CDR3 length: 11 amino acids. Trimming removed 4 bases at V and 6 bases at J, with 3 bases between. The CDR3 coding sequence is TGTGCCAGTAGTACCTCCGGGGAGCTGTTTTTT. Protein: CASSTSGELFF.

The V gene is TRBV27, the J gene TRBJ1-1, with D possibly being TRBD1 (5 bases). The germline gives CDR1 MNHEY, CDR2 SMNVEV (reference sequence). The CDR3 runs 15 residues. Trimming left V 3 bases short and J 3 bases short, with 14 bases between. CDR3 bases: TGTGCCAGCAGTTTCTGGGGGGGAAAGGACACTGAAGCTTTCTTT. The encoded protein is CASSFWGGKDTEAFF.

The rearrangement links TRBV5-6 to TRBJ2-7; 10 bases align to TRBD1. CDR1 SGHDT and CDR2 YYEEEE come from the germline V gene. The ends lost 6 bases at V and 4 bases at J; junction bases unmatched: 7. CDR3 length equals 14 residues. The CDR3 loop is CASTPGTGDYEQYF. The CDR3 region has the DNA TGTGCCAGCACCCCTGGGACAGGGGATTACGAGCAGTACTTC.

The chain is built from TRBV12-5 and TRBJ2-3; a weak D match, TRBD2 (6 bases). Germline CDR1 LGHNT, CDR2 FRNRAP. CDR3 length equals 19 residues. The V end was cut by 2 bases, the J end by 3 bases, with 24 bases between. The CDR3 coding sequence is TGTGCTAGTGGTTTGAAGGTATTAGGGCGGGGCCCATCGACAGATACGCAGTATTTT. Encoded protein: CASGLKVLGRGPSTDTQYF.

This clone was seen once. As DNA, the CDR3 is TGTGCCACCAGTGATTTGCGGGGGGCACGCCTCGATGAGCAGTTCTTC. Residues: CATSDLRGARLDEQFF. V gene TRBV24-1 combines with J gene TRBJ2-1; possibly TRBD2 for D (7 bases). This CDR3 has 16 residues. V was clipped by 0 bases and J by 8 bases, with 16 bases between them. Germline V CDR1 and CDR2: KGHDR, SFDVKD.

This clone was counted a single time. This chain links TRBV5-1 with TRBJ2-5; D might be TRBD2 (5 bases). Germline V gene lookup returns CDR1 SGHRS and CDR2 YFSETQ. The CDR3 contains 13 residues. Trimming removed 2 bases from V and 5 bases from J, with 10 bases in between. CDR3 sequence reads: CASSLEGRETQYF. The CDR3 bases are TGCGCCAGCAGCTTAGAGGGTAGGGAGACCCAGTACTTC. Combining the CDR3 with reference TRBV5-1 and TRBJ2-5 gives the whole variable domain KAGVTQTPRYLIKTRGQQVTLSCSPISGHRSVSWYQQTPGQGLQFLFEYFSETQRNKGNFPGRFSGRQFSNSRSEMNVSTLELGDSALYLCASSLEGRETQYFGPGTRLLVL.

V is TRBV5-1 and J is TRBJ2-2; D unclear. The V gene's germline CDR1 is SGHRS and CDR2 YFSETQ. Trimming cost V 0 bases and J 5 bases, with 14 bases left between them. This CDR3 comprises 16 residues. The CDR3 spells CASSLASGAPTGELFF. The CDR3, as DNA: TGCGCCAGCAGCTTGGCGTCGGGTGCGCCGACCGGGGAGCTGTTTTTT.

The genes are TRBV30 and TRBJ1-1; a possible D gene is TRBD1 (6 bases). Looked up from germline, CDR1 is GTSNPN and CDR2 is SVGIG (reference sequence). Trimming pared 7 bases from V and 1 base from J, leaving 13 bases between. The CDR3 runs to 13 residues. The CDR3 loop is CASSGVGNTEAFF. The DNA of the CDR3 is TGTGCCTCTTCAGGGGTGGGGAACACTGAAGCTTTCTTT.

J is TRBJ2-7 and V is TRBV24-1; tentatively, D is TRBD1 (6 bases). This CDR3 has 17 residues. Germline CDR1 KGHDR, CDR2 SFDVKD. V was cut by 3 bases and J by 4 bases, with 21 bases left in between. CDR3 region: CATSDVAVSRTAYEQYV. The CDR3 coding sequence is TGTGCCACCAGTGATGTTGCAGTGTCCCGGACAGCATACGAGCAGTACGTC.

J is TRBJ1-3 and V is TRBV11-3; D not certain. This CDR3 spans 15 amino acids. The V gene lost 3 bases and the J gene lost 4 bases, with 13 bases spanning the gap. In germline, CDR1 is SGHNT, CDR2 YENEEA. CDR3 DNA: TGTGCCAGCAGCTTCCTAGGAGGGTTCGGAAACACCATATATTTT. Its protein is CASSFLGGFGNTIYF.

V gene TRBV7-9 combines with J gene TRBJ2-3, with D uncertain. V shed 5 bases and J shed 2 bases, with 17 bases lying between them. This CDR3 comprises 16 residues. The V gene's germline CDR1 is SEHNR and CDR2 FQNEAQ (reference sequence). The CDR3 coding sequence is TGTGCCAGCAGCCGTGACTCATCAGTCGCCACAGATACGCAGTATTTT. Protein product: CASSRDSSVATDTQYF.

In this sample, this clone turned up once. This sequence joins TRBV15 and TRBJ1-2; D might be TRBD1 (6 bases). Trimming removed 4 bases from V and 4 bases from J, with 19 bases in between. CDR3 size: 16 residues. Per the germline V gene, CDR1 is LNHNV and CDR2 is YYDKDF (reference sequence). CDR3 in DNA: TGTGCCACCAGCATTGGTACAGGGCGAGGACTCTATGGCTACACCTTC. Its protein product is CATSIGTGRGLYGYTF.

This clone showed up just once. The CDR3 loop reads CATLEGDRSEAFF. In DNA, the CDR3 is TGTGCCACCCTTGAGGGCGATAGATCTGAAGCTTTCTTT. The chain uses TRBV28 and TRBJ1-1; no firm D call. This CDR3 is 13 amino acids long. The germline gives CDR1 MDHEN, CDR2 SYDVKM. Trimming left V 10 bases short and J 6 bases short, with 18 bases between.

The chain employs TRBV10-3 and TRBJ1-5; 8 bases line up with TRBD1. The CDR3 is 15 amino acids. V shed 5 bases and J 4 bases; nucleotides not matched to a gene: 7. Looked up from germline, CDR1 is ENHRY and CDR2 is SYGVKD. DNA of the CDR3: TGTGCCATCAGTTTGGGGACAGGCAGAAATCAGCCCCAGCATTTT. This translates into CAISLGTGRNQPQHF.